The rows below give T cell receptor beta chains drawn from one sample of a study of blood T cells in healthy people across ages. TCRdb recomputed calls from the 5' RACE reads with MiXCR, one row per CDR3 protein. Of around 800,000 distinct CDR3 sequences listed, approximately 48% are singletons. The sample consisted of blood. The receptors were sampled from a man aged 60 to 69 in good health. Each CDR3 is given without its conserved first and last residue. The listing skips clone size in some rows; elsewhere it reads once, few, many or a size class.

TRBV5-1	many	11	ASSFVSGDEQY
TRBV28	.	12	ASGELDDPDTQY
TRBV12-5	.	17	ASGFAGLAGGLNTGELF
TRBV6-2/TRBV6-3	.	11	AQRGGGYNEQF
TRBV25-1	.	11	ASRDPRSNEQY
TRBV28	few	14	ASKGNVGGAGYEQF
TRBV7-3	.	11	ASSLTSIKTQY
TRBV21-1	.	13	ASSPGRPFHNEQF
TRBV20-1	few	14	SAREVLTGRNSPLH
TRBV9	few	12	ASSDLQGNYGYT
TRBV11-2	.	13	ASSFGRGARDEQF
TRBV4-1	many	12	ASSHIGQGYEQY
TRBV12-3/TRBV12-4	.	14	ASSPRKGREQETQY
TRBV7-9	.	13	ASTLSRGPYNEQF
TRBV3-1	once	11	ASSQSAGTEAF
TRBV6-1	.	16	ASSEANGRRKRTETQY
TRBV29-1	.	11	SVSSVGTDTQY
TRBV5-1	few	11	ASSPAIDYGYT
TRBV12-3/TRBV12-4	.	10	ASTRDSAVQY
TRBV20-1	.	9	SARRGYEQY
TRBV29-1	few	13	SVSGAGGVTDTQY
TRBV9	.	15	ASSVGVSGDHQETQF
TRBV20-1	few	13	SATTTTGVNEKLF
TRBV12-3/TRBV12-4	many	9	ASSLRFEQF
TRBV7-9	few	11	ASSSQDGYGYT
TRBV5-1	few	11	ASQEQGNEKLF
TRBV2	once	13	ASSDQGSYNSPLH
TRBV6-1	few	14	ASSEADIRSSYEQY
TRBV7-8	.	11	ASSRTMVYEQY
TRBV5-5	.	13	ASSFGPSVNTEAF
TRBV14	few	11	ASSPGEGRSYT
TRBV24-1	.	11	ATSAGPFYGYT
TRBV5-6	.	12	ASSLVRSHYGYT
TRBV6-6	few	14	ASSYSLIEGSDGYT
TRBV11-2	.	12	ASSLSSFAGELF
TRBV5-1	few	14	ASSLGTGGSTDTQY
TRBV20-1	few	10	SAITANYGYT
TRBV30	once	12	ACGLGWSRRGYT
TRBV7-2	.	13	ASNPPRGGQETQY
TRBV7-2	.	11	ASSTRGLDGYT
TRBV18	few	15	ASSPVGTEPSYNEQF
TRBV7-2	.	11	ASSPLDTGELF
TRBV14	few	17	ASSQGWGQGARRNTEAF
TRBV2	.	12	ASKGGTVNQPQH
TRBV3-1	.	12	TSSPLAGYNEQF
TRBV20-1	few	11	SARTGLNTEAF
TRBV9	.	13	ASSARTAQPDTQY
TRBV27	.	14	ASSLRSGGRADTQY
TRBV6-1	.	13	ARRGQAGGLNERF
TRBV20-1	few	12	STPDRGLTDTQY
TRBV15	.	13	ATSRERTVNTEAF
TRBV29-1	few	11	SVDGGGSTEAF
TRBV30	.	11	AWSVGPRGEQY
TRBV29-1	few	11	SVGSNMNTEVF
TRBV3-1	.	13	ASSVRERGGTEAF
TRBV3-1	.	12	ASSQIPPNSPLH
TRBV29-1	.	13	SVEESGAQKGGYT
TRBV23-1	many	13	ASSQGWAYNSPLH